A selection of T cell receptor beta chains follows, all from one sample in a study of naive and memory T cell subsets. TCRdb re-derived calls from the UMI-ligation and nested PCR reads in MiXCR, one entry per CDR3 protein. This table holds 75,000 to 85,000 distinct CDR3 sequences, roughly 13% found once. Sequenced sample: central memory CD4+ T cells from blood. The receptors stem from a human donor in good health. CDR3s include the opening cysteine and the closing phenylalanine or tryptophan. The order of the fields is V gene, D gene, clone size, CDR3 length, J gene, CDR3 protein, CDR3 DNA. A D gene is named only where the DNA matches it firmly. Some rows mark clone size as missing; the rest say once, few, many or name a class of expanded clone.

>TRBV30|TRBD2|few|14|TRBJ2-1
CAWSVPSGSNEQFF
TGTGCCTGGAGTGTTCCTAGCGGGAGTAATGAGCAGTTCTTC
>TRBV7-2|.|many|12|TRBJ2-7
CASQQGLGEQYF
TGTGCCAGCCAACAGGGCCTCGGCGAGCAGTACTTC
>TRBV18|.|many|17|TRBJ2-7
CASSPRGVPTGYYEQYF
TGTGCCAGCTCACCACGGGGGGTCCCAACGGGTTACTACGAGCAGTACTTC
>TRBV28|.|.|13|TRBJ2-4
CASSRPRPSIQYF
TGTGCCAGCAGTCGCCCCCGGCCGAGCATTCAGTACTTC
>TRBV7-2|.|.|15|TRBJ2-1
CASSLYGDSYNEQFF
TGTGCCAGCAGCTTATACGGGGATTCCTACAATGAGCAGTTCTTC
>TRBV18|.|.|13|TRBJ2-7
CASSPDSAHEQYF
TGTGCCAGCTCACCAGACTCTGCTCACGAGCAGTACTTC
>TRBV10-3|TRBD2|.|15|TRBJ2-7
CAIRSGTSGIYEQYF
TGTGCCATCAGGTCCGGGACTAGCGGGATCTACGAGCAGTACTTC
>TRBV3-1|.|.|15|TRBJ1-1
CASSVRGGGNTEAFF
TGTGCCAGCAGCGTCCGGGGAGGGGGAAACACTGAAGCTTTCTTT
>TRBV5-1|.|few|15|TRBJ2-1
CASSLETRSYNEQFF
TGCGCCAGCAGCTTGGAGACGCGGTCCTACAATGAGCAGTTCTTC
>TRBV5-1|.|few|14|TRBJ2-7
CASTPGTSSYEQYF
TGCGCCAGCACCCCCGGAACGAGCTCCTACGAGCAGTACTTC
>TRBV29-1|.|few|14|TRBJ1-4
CSGGLVGLNEKLFF
TGCAGCGGGGGGCTGGTGGGCCTTAATGAAAAACTGTTTTTT
>TRBV12-3/TRBV12-4|.|many|12|TRBJ2-2
CASSRGTGELFF
TGTGCCAGCAGTAGGGGGACCGGGGAGCTGTTTTTT
>TRBV20-1|.|few|15|TRBJ1-5
CSARMTEQFNQPQHF
TGCAGTGCTAGAATGACAGAGCAATTCAATCAGCCCCAGCATTTT
>TRBV2|.|.|14|TRBJ2-1
CASSDGQGNNEQFF
TGTGCCAGCAGTGATGGGCAGGGGAACAATGAGCAGTTCTTC
>TRBV4-1|.|few|14|TRBJ1-6
CASSPIGRRAPLHF
TGCGCCAGCAGCCCAATCGGGCGGCGGGCACCCCTCCACTTT
>TRBV28|.|.|13|TRBJ2-7
CASSPPQGREQYF
TGTGCCAGCAGCCCTCCTCAAGGGCGCGAGCAGTACTTC
>TRBV28|.|few|15|TRBJ2-3
CASSSRDGHTDTQYF
TGTGCCAGCAGTTCCCGGGACGGACACACAGATACGCAGTATTTT
>TRBV12-3/TRBV12-4|TRBD2|many|16|TRBJ2-3
CASSPQGLAGADTQYF
TGTGCCAGCAGTCCGCAGGGACTAGCGGGAGCAGATACGCAGTATTTT
>TRBV11-2|TRBD1|few|15|TRBJ2-7
CASSLPGQGTYEQYF
TGTGCCAGCAGCTTACCCGGACAGGGGACCTACGAGCAGTACTTC
>TRBV3-1|.|few|12|TRBJ2-2
CASSQISGGLFF
TGTGCCAGCAGCCAAATTTCAGGCGGGCTGTTTTTT
>TRBV18|.|.|15|TRBJ2-5
CASSPLDAHGETQYF
TGTGCCAGCTCACCTCTGGACGCTCACGGAGAGACCCAGTACTTC
>TRBV10-3|TRBD2|many|14|TRBJ2-4
CATTPTSGRASVYF
TGTGCCACCACACCCACTAGCGGGAGGGCCTCTGTGTACTTC
>TRBV7-3|TRBD1|many|17|TRBJ2-2
CASSLRAGQGATGELFF
TGTGCCAGCAGCTTACGCGCTGGACAGGGGGCGACCGGGGAGCTGTTTTTT
>TRBV6-6|TRBD2|few|16|TRBJ2-2
CASSPRVAGDTGELFF
TGTGCCAGCAGTCCCCGGGTGGCGGGGGACACCGGGGAGCTGTTTTTT
>TRBV6-2/TRBV6-3|.|few|12|TRBJ2-7
CASSPTLRGQYF
TGTGCCAGCAGCCCCACCCTAAGGGGGCAGTACTTC
>TRBV7-2|.|.|13|TRBJ2-5
CASSLEIQETQYF
TGTGCCAGCAGCTTGGAGATCCAAGAGACCCAGTACTTC
>TRBV11-3|TRBD1|few|18|TRBJ2-3
CASSPGTGVRDGTDTQYF
TGTGCCAGCAGCCCGGGGACAGGGGTACGGGATGGCACAGATACGCAGTATTTT
>TRBV20-1|.|few|14|TRBJ2-3
CSANDPFGTDTQYF
TGCAGTGCTAACGACCCGTTCGGCACAGATACGCAGTATTTT
>TRBV6-6|TRBD2|few|16|TRBJ2-7
CASSYSYGTSGGEQYF
TGTGCCAGCAGTTACTCTTACGGGACTAGCGGCGGCGAGCAGTACTTC
>TRBV2|.|few|13|TRBJ1-5
CASSEALGQPQHF
TGTGCCAGCAGTGAAGCGCTTGGGCAGCCCCAGCATTTT
>TRBV25-1|.|.|13|TRBJ2-1
CASKAAGRDEQFF
TGTGCCAGCAAAGCCGCCGGTAGGGATGAGCAGTTCTTC
>TRBV7-2|.|.|12|TRBJ1-2
CASTKTGYGYTF
TGTGCCAGCACCAAGACTGGGTATGGCTACACCTTC
>TRBV12-5|TRBD1|many|14|TRBJ2-1
CASGLRIQGNEQFF
TGTGCTAGTGGTTTGCGGATACAGGGGAATGAGCAGTTCTTC
>TRBV18|.|.|16|TRBJ1-5
CASSPRVIGGNQPQHF
TGTGCCAGCTCACCACGTGTGATCGGGGGCAATCAGCCCCAGCATTTT
>TRBV13|.|few|14|TRBJ1-1
CASSLDYTTAEAFF
TGTGCCAGCAGCTTGGACTATACCACAGCTGAAGCTTTCTTT
>TRBV14|TRBD2|.|16|TRBJ2-1
CASSQYGLAGGSEQFF
TGTGCCAGCAGCCAATATGGACTAGCGGGAGGAAGTGAGCAGTTCTTC
>TRBV5-1|.|.|14|TRBJ2-3
CASSLEGSTDTQYF
TGCGCCAGCAGCTTAGAGGGCTCCACAGATACGCAGTATTTT
>TRBV3-1|.|few|12|TRBJ1-1
CASKSGNTEAFF
TGTGCCAGCAAGTCGGGTAACACTGAAGCTTTCTTT
>TRBV2|.|.|11|TRBJ2-1
CASSGLLEQFF
TGTGCCAGCAGTGGCCTCCTGGAGCAGTTCTTC
>TRBV18|.|many|16|TRBJ2-4
CASSPLAEGAKNIQYF
TGTGCCAGCTCACCATTGGCGGAGGGAGCCAAAAACATTCAGTACTTC
>TRBV7-9|.|many|12|TRBJ2-3
CASSSRQDTQYF
TGTGCCAGCAGCTCAAGGCAGGATACGCAGTATTTT
>TRBV6-6|.|many|14|TRBJ2-7
CASRGSKSSYEQYF
TGTGCCAGCAGGGGCAGCAAAAGCTCCTACGAGCAGTACTTC
>TRBV6-5|.|few|14|TRBJ1-1
CASSTGYSNTEAFF
TGTGCCAGCAGCACAGGGTACTCGAACACTGAAGCTTTCTTT
>TRBV20-1|TRBD1|many|15|TRBJ2-3
CSAYAADRGHDTQYF
TGCAGTGCTTACGCCGCGGACAGGGGGCACGATACGCAGTATTTT
>TRBV5-5|TRBD2|.|12|TRBJ2-1
CASRGLADEQFF
TGTGCCAGCAGGGGACTAGCAGATGAGCAGTTCTTC
>TRBV5-6|.|many|14|TRBJ2-5
CASSLDGRSGTQYF
TGTGCCAGCAGCTTGGACGGGCGGAGCGGGACCCAGTACTTC
>TRBV20-1|TRBD2|few|15|TRBJ2-5
CSASTSGRAGETQYF
TGCAGTGCTAGTACTAGCGGGAGGGCAGGAGAGACCCAGTACTTC
>TRBV28|TRBD1|few|13|TRBJ2-7
CASSLLGQGEPYF
TGTGCCAGCAGTTTACTCGGACAGGGAGAGCCGTACTTC
>TRBV6-1|.|.|16|TRBJ1-1
CASSEVLRGFGTEAFF
TGTGCCAGCAGTGAAGTCCTACGAGGGTTTGGCACTGAAGCTTTCTTT
>TRBV29-1|.|few|13|TRBJ1-2
CSVGPGRSSGYTF
TGCAGCGTTGGACCGGGGCGAAGTAGTGGCTACACCTTC
>TRBV18|.|.|12|TRBJ2-1
CASSPAGNEQFF
TGTGCCAGCTCACCAGCCGGCAATGAGCAGTTCTTC
>TRBV19|.|many|13|TRBJ2-2
CASTVRNTGELFF
TGTGCCAGTACTGTTAGAAACACCGGGGAGCTGTTTTTT